The 5 T cell receptor beta chains presented below share a single source sample, sequenced in a study of T cell repertoires in cytomegalovirus infection. TCRdb called the reads again in MiXCR, with one record for every CDR3 protein. The sample includes 97,000 or so distinct CDR3 sequences, about 17% of them seen just once. The specimen sequenced was PBMCs. All receptors derive from a human donor in good health (CMV status not recorded). Some clones in this sample may be carry-over from other donors' samples.

This clonotype was counted between two and nine times. The rearrangement uses TRBV28 and TRBJ2-7, with TRBD1 identical over 7 bases. V dropped 5 bases and J dropped 7; count of bases not matched to a gene: 11. CDR3 length equals 14 residues. Germline V lookup: CDR1 MDHEN, CDR2 SYDVKM. The CDR3 spells CASSDGQAWGEQYF. CDR3 coding DNA: TGTGCCAGCAGTGATGGACAGGCCTGGGGGGAGCAGTACTTC.

The V gene is TRBV2, the J gene TRBJ2-1; D may be TRBD1 (6 bases). V lost 10 bases and J lost 4, with 14 bases in between. This CDR3 is 13 amino acids long. CDR1 and CDR2 (germline): SNHLY, FYNNEI. CDR3 bases: TGTGCCATCGCAAAACAGGGATACAATGAGCAGTTCTTC. Amino acid sequence: CAIAKQGYNEQFF.

This clonotype turned up a few times. The chain uses TRBV18 and TRBJ1-1; 9 bases fit TRBD1. CDR1 is KGHSH and CDR2 is LQKENI in the germline V gene. The CDR3 runs to 16 residues. J was trimmed by 5 bases and V by 8 bases; bases with no gene match: 15. DNA of the CDR3: TGTGCCAGCACTTTCACCAAACAGGGGGCAGGAACTGAAGCTTTCTTT. Protein sequence: CASTFTKQGAGTEAFF.

This clonotype was seen many times. The CDR3 region is CASSSPFLGSVSNEQFF. CDR3 in DNA: TGTGCCAGCAGTTCCCCCTTTCTAGGCTCGGTATCGAATGAGCAGTTCTTC. The rearrangement joins TRBV6-5 to TRBJ2-1; D ambiguous. Trimming cost V 4 bases and J 7 bases, with 23 bases left between them. Germline V gene lookup returns CDR1 MNHEY and CDR2 SVGAGI. The CDR3 contains 17 residues.

The chain uses TRBV5-8 and TRBJ1-3, with 8 bases lining up with TRBD1. The trim removed 4 bases at V and 4 bases at J, leaving 10 bases unmatched. The CDR3 sequence is 16 residues long. The V gene's germline CDR1 is SGHTS and CDR2 YDEGEE. CDR3 in amino acids: CASSHGVRGPGNTIYF. The DNA of the CDR3 is TGTGCCAGCAGCCACGGCGTCAGGGGGCCCGGAAACACCATATATTTT.